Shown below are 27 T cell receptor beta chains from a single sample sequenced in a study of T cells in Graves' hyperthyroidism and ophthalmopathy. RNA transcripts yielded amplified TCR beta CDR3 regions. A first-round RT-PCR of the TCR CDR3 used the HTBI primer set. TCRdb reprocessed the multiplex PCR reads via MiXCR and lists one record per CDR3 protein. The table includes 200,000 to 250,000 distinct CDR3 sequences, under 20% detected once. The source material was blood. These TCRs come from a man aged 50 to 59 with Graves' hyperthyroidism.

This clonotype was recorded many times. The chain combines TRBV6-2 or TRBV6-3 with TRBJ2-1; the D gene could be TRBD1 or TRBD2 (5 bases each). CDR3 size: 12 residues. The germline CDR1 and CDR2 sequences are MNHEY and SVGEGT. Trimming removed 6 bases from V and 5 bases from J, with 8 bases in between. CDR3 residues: CASRGTNNEQFF. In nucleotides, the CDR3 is TGTGCCAGCAGGGGGACGAACAATGAGCAGTTCTTC.

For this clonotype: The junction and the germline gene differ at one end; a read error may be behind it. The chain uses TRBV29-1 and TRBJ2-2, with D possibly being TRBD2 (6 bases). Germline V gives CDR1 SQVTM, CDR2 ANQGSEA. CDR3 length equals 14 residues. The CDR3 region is CSVDGGGNTGALFF. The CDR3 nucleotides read TGCAGCGTTGACGGCGGAGGGAACACCGGGGCGCTGTTTTTT.

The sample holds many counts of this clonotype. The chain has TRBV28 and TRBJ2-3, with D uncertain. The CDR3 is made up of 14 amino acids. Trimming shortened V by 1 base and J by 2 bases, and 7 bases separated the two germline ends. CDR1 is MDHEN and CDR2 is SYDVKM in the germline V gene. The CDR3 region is CASSLFPNTDTQYF. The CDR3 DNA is TGTGCCAGCAGTTTATTTCCTAACACAGATACGCAGTATTTT.

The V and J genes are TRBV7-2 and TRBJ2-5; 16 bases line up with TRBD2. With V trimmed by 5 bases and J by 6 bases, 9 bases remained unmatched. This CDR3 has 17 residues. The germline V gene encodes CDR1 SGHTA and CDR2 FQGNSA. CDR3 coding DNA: TGTGCCAGCAGCCCTACGGGACTAGCGGGAGGGCCTCAGACCCAGTACTTC. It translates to CASSPTGLAGGPQTQYF.

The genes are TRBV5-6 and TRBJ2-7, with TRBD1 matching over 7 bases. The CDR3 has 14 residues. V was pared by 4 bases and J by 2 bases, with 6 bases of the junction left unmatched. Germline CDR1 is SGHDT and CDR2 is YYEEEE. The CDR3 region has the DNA TGTGCCAGCAGCACCCGACAGGGTCCCTACGAGCAGTACTTC. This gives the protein CASSTRQGPYEQYF.

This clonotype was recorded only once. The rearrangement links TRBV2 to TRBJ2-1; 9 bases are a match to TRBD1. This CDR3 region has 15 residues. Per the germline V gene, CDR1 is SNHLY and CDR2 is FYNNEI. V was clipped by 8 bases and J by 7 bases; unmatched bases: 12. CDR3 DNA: TGTGCCAGCTCTAAAGGGACAGGGTTCAGGAATGAGCAGTTCTTC. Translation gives CASSKGTGFRNEQFF.

The CDR3 reads CASSLPPSSGYTF. The CDR3 bases are TGTGCCAGCAGCTTGCCACCCTCATCGGGCTACACCTTC. V is TRBV5-4 and J is TRBJ1-2; D gene ambiguous. The CDR3 contains 13 residues. CDR1 is SGHNT, CDR2 YYREEE, per germline (reference sequence). Trimming stripped 1 base from V and 8 bases from J, with 12 bases between.

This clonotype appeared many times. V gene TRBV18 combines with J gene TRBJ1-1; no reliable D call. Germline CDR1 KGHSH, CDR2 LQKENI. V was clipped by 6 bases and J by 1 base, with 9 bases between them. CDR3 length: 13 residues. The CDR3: CASSKDPNTEAFF. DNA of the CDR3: TGTGCCAGCTCGAAGGACCCGAACACTGAAGCTTTCTTT.

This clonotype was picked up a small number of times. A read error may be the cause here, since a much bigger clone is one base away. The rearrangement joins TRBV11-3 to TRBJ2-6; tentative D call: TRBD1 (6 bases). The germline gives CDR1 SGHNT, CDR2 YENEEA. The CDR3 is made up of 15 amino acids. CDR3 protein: CASSSGVDGANALTF. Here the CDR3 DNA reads TGTGCCAGCAGTTCAGGGGTGGATGGGGCCAACGCCCTGACTTTC.

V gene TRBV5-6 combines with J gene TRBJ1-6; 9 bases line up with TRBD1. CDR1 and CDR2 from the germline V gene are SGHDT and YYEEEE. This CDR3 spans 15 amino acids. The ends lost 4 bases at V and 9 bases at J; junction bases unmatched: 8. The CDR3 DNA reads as TGTGCCAGCAGCCGGGGACAGGGTCGTGGTTCACCCCTCCACTTT. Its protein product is CASSRGQGRGSPLHF.

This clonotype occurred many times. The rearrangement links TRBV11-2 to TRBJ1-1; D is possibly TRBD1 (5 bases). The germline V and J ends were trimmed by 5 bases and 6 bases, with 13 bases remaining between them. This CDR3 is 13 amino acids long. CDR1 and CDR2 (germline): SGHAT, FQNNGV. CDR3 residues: CASSPTGDPEAFF. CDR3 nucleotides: TGTGCCAGCAGCCCAACCGGGGACCCTGAAGCTTTCTTT. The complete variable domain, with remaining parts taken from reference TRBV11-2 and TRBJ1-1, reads EAGVAQSPRYKIIEKRQSVAFWCNPISGHATLYWYQQILGQGPKLLIQFQNNGVVDDSQLPKDRFSAERLKGVDSTLKIQPAKLEDSAVYLCASSPTGDPEAFFGQGTRLTVV.

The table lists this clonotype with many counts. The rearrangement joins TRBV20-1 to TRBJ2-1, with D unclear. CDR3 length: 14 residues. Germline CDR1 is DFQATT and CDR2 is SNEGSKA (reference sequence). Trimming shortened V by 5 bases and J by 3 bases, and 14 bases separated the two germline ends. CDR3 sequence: CSAQARPFYNEQFF. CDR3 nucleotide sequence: TGCAGTGCTCAGGCTAGGCCTTTCTACAATGAGCAGTTCTTC.

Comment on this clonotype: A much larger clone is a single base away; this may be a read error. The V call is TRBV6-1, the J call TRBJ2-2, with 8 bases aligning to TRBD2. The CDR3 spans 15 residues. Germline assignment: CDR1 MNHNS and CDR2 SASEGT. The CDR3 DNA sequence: TGTGCCAGCAGTGGACCGGGAGGAGGTAGCGGGGAGCCGTTTTTT. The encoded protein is CASSGPGGGSGEPFF.

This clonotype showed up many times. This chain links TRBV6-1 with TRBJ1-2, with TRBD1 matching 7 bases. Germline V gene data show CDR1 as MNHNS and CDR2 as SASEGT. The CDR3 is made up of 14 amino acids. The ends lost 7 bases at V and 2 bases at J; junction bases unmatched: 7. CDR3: CASKPTGPNYGYTF. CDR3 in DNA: TGTGCCAGCAAACCGACAGGGCCGAACTATGGCTACACCTTC.

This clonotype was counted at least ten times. The CDR3 sequence: CAWSVGLMNTEAFF. The CDR3 bases are TGTGCCTGGAGTGTAGGACTGATGAACACTGAAGCTTTCTTT. The chain links TRBV30 to TRBJ1-1, with D unclear. V dropped 0 bases and J dropped 0 bases, with 8 bases sitting between them. The CDR3 covers 14 residues. Germline V gene sequence: CDR1 GTSNPN, CDR2 SVGIG (reference sequence).

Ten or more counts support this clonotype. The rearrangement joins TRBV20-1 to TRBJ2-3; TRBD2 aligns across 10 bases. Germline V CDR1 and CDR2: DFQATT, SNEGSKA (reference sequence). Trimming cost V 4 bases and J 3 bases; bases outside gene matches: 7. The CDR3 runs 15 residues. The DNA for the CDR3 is TGCAGTGCTACCTCGCCTAGCGGGAGTACAGATACGCAGTATTTT. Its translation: CSATSPSGSTDTQYF.

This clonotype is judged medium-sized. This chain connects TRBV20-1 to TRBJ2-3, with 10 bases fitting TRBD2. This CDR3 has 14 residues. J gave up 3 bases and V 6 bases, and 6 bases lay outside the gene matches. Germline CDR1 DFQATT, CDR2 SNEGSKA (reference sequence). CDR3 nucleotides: TGCAGTGCGTTAGCGGGAGGAAGTACAGATACGCAGTATTTT. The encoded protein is CSALAGGSTDTQYF.

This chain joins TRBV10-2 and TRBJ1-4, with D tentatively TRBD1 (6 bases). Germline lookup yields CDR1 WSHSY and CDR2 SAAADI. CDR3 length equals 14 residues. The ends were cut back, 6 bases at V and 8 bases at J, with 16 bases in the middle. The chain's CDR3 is CASRSRGMREKLFF. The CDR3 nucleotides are TGCGCCAGCAGGTCGAGGGGGATGAGAGAAAAACTGTTTTTT.

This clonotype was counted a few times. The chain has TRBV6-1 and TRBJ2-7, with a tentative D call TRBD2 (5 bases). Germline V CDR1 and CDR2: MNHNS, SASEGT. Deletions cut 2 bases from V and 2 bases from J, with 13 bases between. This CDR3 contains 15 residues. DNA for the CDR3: TGTGCCAGCAGTGAACGGGGTGGAGGTGCCTACGAGCAGTACTTC. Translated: CASSERGGGAYEQYF.

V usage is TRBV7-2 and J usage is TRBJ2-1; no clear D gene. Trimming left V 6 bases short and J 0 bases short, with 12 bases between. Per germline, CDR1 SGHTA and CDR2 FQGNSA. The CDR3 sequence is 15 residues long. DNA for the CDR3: TGTGCCAGCAGTCTAGAACCCAACTCCTACAATGAGCAGTTCTTC. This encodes CASSLEPNSYNEQFF.

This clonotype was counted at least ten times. The CDR3 DNA follows: TGCGCCAGCAGCCGGACAGGGTCAGATACGCAGTATTTT. Protein: CASSRTGSDTQYF. This rearrangement joins TRBV4-3 to TRBJ2-3, with 8 bases identical to TRBD1. The V gene end was trimmed by 4 bases and the J gene end by 4 bases; junction bases not matched to a gene: 1. The CDR3 is 13 residues long. Germline V gene data show CDR1 as LGHNA and CDR2 as YSLEER.

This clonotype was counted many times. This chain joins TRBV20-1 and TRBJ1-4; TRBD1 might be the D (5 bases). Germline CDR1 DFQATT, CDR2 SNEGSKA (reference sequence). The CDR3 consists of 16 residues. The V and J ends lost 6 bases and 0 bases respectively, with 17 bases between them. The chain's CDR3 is CSAPGTDTATNEKLFF. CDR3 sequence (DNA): TGCAGTGCCCCCGGGACCGATACGGCAACTAATGAAAAACTGTTTTTT.

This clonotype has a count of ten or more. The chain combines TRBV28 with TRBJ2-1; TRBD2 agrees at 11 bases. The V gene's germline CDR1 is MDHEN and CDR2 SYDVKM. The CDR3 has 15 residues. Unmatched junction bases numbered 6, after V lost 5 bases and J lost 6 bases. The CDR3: CASSSAGTSGNEQFF. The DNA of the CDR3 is TGTGCCAGCAGTAGCGCCGGGACTAGCGGCAATGAGCAGTTCTTC.

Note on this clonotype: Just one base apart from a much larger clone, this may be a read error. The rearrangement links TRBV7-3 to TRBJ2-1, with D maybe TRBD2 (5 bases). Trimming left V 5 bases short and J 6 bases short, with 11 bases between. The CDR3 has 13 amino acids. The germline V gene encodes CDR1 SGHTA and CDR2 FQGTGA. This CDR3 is CASSPGRGNEQFF. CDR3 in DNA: TGTGCCAGCAGCCCTGGACGGGGCAATGAGCAGTTCTTC.

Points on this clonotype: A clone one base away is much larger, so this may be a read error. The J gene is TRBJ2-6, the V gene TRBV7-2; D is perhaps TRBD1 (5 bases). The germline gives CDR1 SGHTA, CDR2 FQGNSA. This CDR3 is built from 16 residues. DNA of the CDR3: TGTGCCAGCAGCTTACAGGGTTTAGGTGGGGCCAACGTCCCGACTTTC. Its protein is CASSLQGLGGANVPTF.

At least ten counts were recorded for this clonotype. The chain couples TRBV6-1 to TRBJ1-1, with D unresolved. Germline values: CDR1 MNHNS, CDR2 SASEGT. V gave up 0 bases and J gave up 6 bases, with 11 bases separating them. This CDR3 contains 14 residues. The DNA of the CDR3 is TGTGCCAGCAGTGAAGCGCTTCGAGGCCCTGAAGCTTTCTTT. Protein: CASSEALRGPEAFF.

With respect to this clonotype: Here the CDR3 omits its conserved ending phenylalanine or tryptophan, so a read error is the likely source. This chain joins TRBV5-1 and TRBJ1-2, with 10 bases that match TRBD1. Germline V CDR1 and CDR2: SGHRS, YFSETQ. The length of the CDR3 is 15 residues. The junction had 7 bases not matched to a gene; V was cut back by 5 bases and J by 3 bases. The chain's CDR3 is CASRRQGATDYGYTL. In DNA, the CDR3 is TGCGCCAGCAGAAGACAGGGGGCGACGGACTATGGCTACACCCTC.